This T cell receptor (beta chain) was identified in a study of blood T cell repertoires in COVID-19. Study details: Acute and convalescent COVID-19 specimens originated in the United States, Italy and Spain.

Germline CDR1 reads SNHLY; CDR2 reads FYNNEI. With V trimmed by 5 bases and J by 4 bases, 5 bases remained unmatched. This CDR3 region has 15 residues. Clones were read by immunoSEQ multiplex PCR, and TCRdb kept only the in-frame ones, dropping some. The sample carries fewer than 45,000 clones, approximately 81% recorded once. The rearrangement joins TRBV2 to TRBJ2-2; TRBD1 matches 9 bases. The receptor comes from a human donor in a cohort sampled during active COVID-19. The sample comprised peripheral blood. The DNA of the CDR3 is TGTGCCAGCAGTCCCGACAGGGGGAGCACCGGGGAGCTGTTTTTT. Translated, it gives CASSPDRGSTGELFF.